This TCR beta chain was sequenced during a study of blood T cell repertoires in COVID-19. Each participant's cohort was designated according to participant-reported clinical history. Losses at the gene ends were 5 bases for V and 0 bases for J; bases not matched to a gene: 6. This CDR3 has 15 residues. Germline V gives CDR1 MNHEY, CDR2 SVGEGT. This table comes from immunoSEQ multiplex PCR, and its TCRdb copy is limited to in-frame clones, with some not included. The table lists about 210,000 clones, around 86% of them singletons. The source of this sequence is a woman aged 45-65 years with acute COVID-19. The sequenced material came from PBMCs or T cells enriched from blood (not recorded which). V usage is TRBV6-2 or TRBV6-3 and J usage is TRBJ2-7; TRBD1 agrees at 8 bases. The DNA of the CDR3 is TGTGCCAGCAGTCACACAGGGGGATTCTCCTACGAGCAGTACTTC. Translated, it gives CASSHTGGFSYEQYF.